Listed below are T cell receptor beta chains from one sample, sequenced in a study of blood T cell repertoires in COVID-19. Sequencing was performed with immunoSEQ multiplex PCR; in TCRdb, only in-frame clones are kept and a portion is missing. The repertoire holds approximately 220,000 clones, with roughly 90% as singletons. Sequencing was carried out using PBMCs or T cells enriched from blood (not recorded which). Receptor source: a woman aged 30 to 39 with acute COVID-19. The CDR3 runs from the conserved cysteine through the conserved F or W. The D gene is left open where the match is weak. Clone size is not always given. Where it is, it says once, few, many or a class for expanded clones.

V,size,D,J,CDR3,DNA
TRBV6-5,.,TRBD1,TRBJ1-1,CASNYRGGLNTEAFF,TGTGCCAGCAATTACAGGGGGGGATTGAACACTGAAGCTTTCTTT
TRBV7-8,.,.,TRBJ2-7,CASSFYPTYEQYF,TGTGCCAGCAGCTTCTATCCCACTTACGAGCAGTACTTC
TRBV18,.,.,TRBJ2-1,CASSQTGYNEQFF,TGTGCCAGCTCACAAACAGGGTACAATGAGCAGTTCTTC
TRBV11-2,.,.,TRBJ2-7,CASSSQAGEQYF,TGTGCCAGCAGCTCTCAGGCGGGCGAGCAGTACTTC
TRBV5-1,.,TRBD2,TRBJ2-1,CASSRLAEYNEQFF,TGCGCCAGCAGCAGACTAGCGGAGTACAATGAGCAGTTCTTC
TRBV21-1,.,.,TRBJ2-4,CASSKAGDSVLAKNIQYF,TGTGCCAGCAGCAAAGCTGGAGACAGCGTCTTAGCCAAAAACATTCAGTACTTC
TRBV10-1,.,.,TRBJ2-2,CASSRGIDTGELFF,TGCGCCAGCAGTAGGGGGATTGACACCGGGGAGCTGTTTTTT
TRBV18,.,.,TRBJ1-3,CASSPRAELSGNTIYF,TGTGCCAGCTCACCGAGAGCGGAGCTCTCTGGAAACACCATATATTTT
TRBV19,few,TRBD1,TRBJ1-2,CASRDRGKANYGYTF,TGTGCCAGTAGGGACAGGGGTAAAGCTAACTATGGCTACACCTTC
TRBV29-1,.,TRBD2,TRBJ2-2,CSGLAGGRTGELFF,TGCAGCGGACTAGCGGGGGGCCGCACCGGGGAGCTGTTTTTT
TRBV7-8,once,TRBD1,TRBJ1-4,CASTSIGTGVNEKLFF,TGTGCCAGCACCTCAATTGGGACAGGGGTTAATGAAAAACTGTTTTTT
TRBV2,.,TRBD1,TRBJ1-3,CASGRQGRSGNTIYF,TGTGCCAGCGGCCGACAGGGCCGCTCTGGAAACACCATATATTTT
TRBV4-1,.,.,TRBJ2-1,CASRAVGGASYNEQFF,TGCGCCAGTCGCGCCGTGGGGGGGGCCTCCTACAATGAGCAGTTCTTC
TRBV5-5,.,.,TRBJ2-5,CASSTTVWETQYF,TGTGCCAGCAGCACGACAGTTTGGGAGACCCAGTACTTC
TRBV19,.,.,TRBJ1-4,CASTWEANTNEKLFF,TGTGCCAGTACTTGGGAGGCAAATACTAATGAAAAACTGTTTTTT
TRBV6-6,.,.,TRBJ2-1,CASSYSKHYNEQFF,TGTGCCAGCAGTTACTCGAAGCACTACAATGAGCAGTTCTTC
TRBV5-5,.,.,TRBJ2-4,CASSLVAQGVHIQYF,TGTGCCAGCAGCTTGGTGGCTCAGGGTGTGCACATTCAGTACTTC
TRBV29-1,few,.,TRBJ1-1,CSALDSQTEAFF,TGCAGCGCTTTGGACAGTCAGACTGAAGCTTTCTTT
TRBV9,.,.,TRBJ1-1,CASRRLLNTEAFF,TGTGCCAGCAGAAGACTTTTGAACACTGAAGCTTTCTTT
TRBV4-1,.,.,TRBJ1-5,CASSHLSGGPQHF,TGCGCCAGCAGCCATCTCTCCGGGGGGCCCCAGCATTTT
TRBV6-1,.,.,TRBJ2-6,CASSEATPGNSGANVLTF,TGTGCCAGCAGTGAAGCGACACCGGGGAACTCTGGGGCCAACGTCCTGACTTTC
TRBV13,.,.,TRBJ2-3,CASSWRGGRWTDTQYF,TGTGCCAGCAGCTGGAGGGGGGGCCGGTGGACAGATACGCAGTATTTT
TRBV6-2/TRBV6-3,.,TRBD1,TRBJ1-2,CASSATGGGYTF,TGTGCCAGCAGCGCTACAGGGGGTGGCTACACCTTC
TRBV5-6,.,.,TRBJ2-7,CASSLYLEKTWYF,TGTGCCAGCAGCTTGTATCTCGAAAAGACATGGTACTTC
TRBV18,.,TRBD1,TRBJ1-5,CASSAGQAIHQPQHF,TGTGCCAGCTCAGCTGGACAGGCAATACATCAGCCCCAGCATTTT
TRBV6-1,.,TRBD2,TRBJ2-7,CASSKAGGGEQYF,TGTGCCAGCAGTAAAGCGGGGGGAGGCGAGCAGTACTTC
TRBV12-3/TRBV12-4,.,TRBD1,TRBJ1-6,CASRPGQNSPLHF,TGTGCCAGCAGGCCGGGACAGAATTCACCCCTCCACTTT
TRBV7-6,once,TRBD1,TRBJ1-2,CASSSMTGSHYGYTF,TGTGCCAGCAGCTCAATGACAGGGTCCCACTATGGCTACACCTTC
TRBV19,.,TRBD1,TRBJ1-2,CASSIGQGIHYGYTF,TGTGCCAGTAGTATAGGACAGGGGATTCACTATGGCTACACCTTC
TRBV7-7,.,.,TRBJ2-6,CASSSPGAGANVLTF,TGTGCTAGCAGCTCTCCAGGGGCCGGGGCCAACGTCCTGACTTTC
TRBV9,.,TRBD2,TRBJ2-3,CASSSPLVAGENTDTQYF,TGTGCCAGCAGCTCTCCGTTGGTAGCGGGGGAGAACACAGATACGCAGTATTTT
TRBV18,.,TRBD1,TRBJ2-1,CASSPDRDNEQFF,TGTGCCAGCTCACCGGACAGGGACAATGAGCAGTTCTTC
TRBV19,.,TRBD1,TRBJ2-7,CASSPRTGKYEQYF,TGTGCCAGTAGTCCGCGGACAGGGAAGTACGAGCAGTACTTC
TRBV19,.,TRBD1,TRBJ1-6,CASSGDSYNSPLHF,TGTGCCAGTAGTGGGGACAGTTATAATTCACCCCTCCACTTT
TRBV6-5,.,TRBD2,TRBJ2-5,CASTDGLAPQETQYF,TGTGCCAGCACCGACGGACTAGCGCCGCAAGAGACCCAGTACTTC
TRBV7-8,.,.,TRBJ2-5,CASSWTEETQYF,TGTGCCAGCAGCTGGACAGAAGAGACCCAGTACTTC
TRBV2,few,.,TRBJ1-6,CASSESGGGFDNSPLHF,TGTGCCAGCAGTGAATCGGGAGGAGGGTTTGATAATTCACCCCTCCACTTT
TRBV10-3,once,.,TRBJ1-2,CAISPGNGYTF,TGTGCCATCAGCCCCGGTAATGGCTACACCTTC
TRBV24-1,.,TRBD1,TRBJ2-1,CATSGTGGFDYNEQFF,TGTGCCACCAGCGGGACAGGGGGCTTCGACTACAATGAGCAGTTCTTC
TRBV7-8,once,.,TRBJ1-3,CASSFSSGRGNTIYF,TGTGCCAGCAGCTTCAGCAGCGGACGTGGAAACACCATATATTTT
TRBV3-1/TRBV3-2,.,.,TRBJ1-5,CASSPFRDNSNQPQHF,TGTGCCAGCAGCCCTTTCCGGGACAATAGCAATCAGCCCCAGCATTTT
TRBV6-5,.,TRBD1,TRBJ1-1,CASSPQGEDTEAFF,TGTGCCAGCAGTCCCCAGGGGGAGGACACTGAAGCTTTCTTT
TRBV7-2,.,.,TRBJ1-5,CASTSQGNQPQHF,TGTGCCAGCACCAGTCAGGGTAATCAGCCCCAGCATTTT